This T cell receptor (beta chain) stems from a study of T cells in Graves' hyperthyroidism and ophthalmopathy. Points from the study as a whole: Researchers found most expanded thyroid clonotypes above 0.001 in blood as well.

The CDR3 runs 15 residues. Germline CDR1 reads LGHNA; CDR2 reads YSLEER. The J segment lost 3 bases and the V segment lost 3 bases, leaving 5 bases of the junction unmatched. This clonotype has more than one count but fewer than ten. Its antigen is undetermined. There were TCR beta CDR3 regions amplified from RNA transcripts. The primer set for the first-round RT-PCR of the TCR CDR3 was HTBI. TCRdb re-analysed the multiplex PCR reads in MiXCR, keeping a single row per CDR3 protein. The table records around 580,000 distinct CDR3 sequences, roughly 50% of them present only once. The chain has TRBV4-3 and TRBJ2-3; 8 nucleotides line up with TRBD1. This sequence originates from a woman between 18 and 30 years old with Graves' hyperthyroidism. The material sequenced was peripheral blood or thyroid tissue (not recorded which). CDR3 DNA sequence: TGCGCCAGCAGCCATCAGGGGGCTCGGACAGATACGCAGTATTTT. Protein product: CASSHQGARTDTQYF.